What follows are 8 T cell receptor beta chains derived from one specimen sequenced in a study of human T cells and chemical hapten exposure. Time point described: patch test 1, 2 weeks after DPC sensitization. Described treatment: therapeutic diphenylcyclopropenone sensitization with weekly scalp DPC. TCRdb ran MiXCR on the RACE reads and lists one entry per CDR3 protein. This repertoire shows about 360,000 distinct CDR3 sequences, approximately 6.9% found once; its top ten account for around 8.4%. The source material was whole blood, sampled in connection with sensitization to the hapten diphenylcyclopropenone (DPC). The receptors originated from a woman aged 18-29 years with alopecia areata. Some clones in this sample may be carry-over from other donors' samples.

This clonotype was detected only a few times. This chain connects TRBV18 to TRBJ1-1; D is undetermined. Deletions cut 4 bases from V and 3 bases from J, with 9 bases between. The germline CDR1 and CDR2 sequences are KGHSH and LQKENI. There are 13 residues in the CDR3. The CDR3 loop is CASSREEHTEAFF. As DNA, the CDR3 is TGTGCCAGCTCACGAGAGGAACACACTGAAGCTTTCTTT.

This clonotype turned up a few times. The J gene is TRBJ1-5, the V gene TRBV6-1; 10 nucleotides line up with TRBD1. After removal of 4 bases from V and 2 bases from J, the junction contained 5 bases not matched to a gene. This CDR3 has 16 amino acids. Looked up from germline, CDR1 is MNHNS and CDR2 is SASEGT. CDR3 sequence reads: CASSVRQGARNQPQHF. The DNA for the CDR3 is TGTGCCAGCAGTGTTCGACAGGGGGCTCGCAATCAGCCCCAGCATTTT.

CDR3 nucleotides: TGTGCCAGCAGCCTGACGGACAGGCTGAACTCTATTGGCTACACCTTC. Translated, it gives CASSLTDRLNSIGYTF. This chain uses TRBV7-2 with TRBJ1-2; 7 bases are a match to TRBD1. After removal of 5 bases from V and 7 bases from J, the junction contained 16 bases not matched to a gene. This CDR3 is 16 amino acids long. Germline V gene lookup returns CDR1 SGHTA and CDR2 FQGNSA.

This clonotype was seen only a few times. The gene calls are TRBV5-4 and TRBJ2-3; D is undetermined. Germline V lookup: CDR1 SGHNT, CDR2 YYREEE (reference sequence). The V end was cut by 2 bases, the J end by 0 bases, with 10 bases between. CDR3 length equals 15 residues. CDR3 residues: CASSFLNPSTDTQYF. DNA of the CDR3: TGTGCCAGCAGCTTTTTAAACCCGAGCACAGATACGCAGTATTTT.

This clonotype appeared a few times. This chain uses TRBV2 with TRBJ2-7, with a possible D match to TRBD2 (6 bases). CDR3 size: 13 residues. Germline V gives CDR1 SNHLY, CDR2 FYNNEI. V was pared by 7 bases and J by 0 bases, with 10 bases between. The CDR3 DNA reads TGTGCCAGCACTAACGGGGGCTCCTACGAGCAGTACTTC. As protein: CASTNGGSYEQYF.

This clonotype was recorded many times. V usage is TRBV4-3 and J usage is TRBJ2-1; possible D gene TRBD2, 6 bases. The V gene lost 4 bases and the J gene lost 4 bases, with 17 bases spanning the gap. Germline assignment: CDR1 LGHNA and CDR2 YSLEER. The CDR3 spans 16 residues. CDR3 sequence (DNA): TGCGCCAGCAGCCGGCAGGGTCCGGAGGGATACAATGAGCAGTTCTTC. Its translation is CASSRQGPEGYNEQFF.

As concerns this clonotype: Because the CDR3 is missing its conserved closing phenylalanine or tryptophan, this is likely a read error. It is unclear where the CDR3 begins or ends on the DNA, so no DNA is shown, and the CDR3 is as TCRdb lists it. The chain recombines TRBV6-1 with TRBJ1-2; TRBD1, the D gene given by the table, was not confirmed from the DNA. From its first to its last residue, the CDR3 has 13 amino acids. Germline lookup yields CDR1 MNHNS and CDR2 SASEGT. Here the CDR3 reads CASSEMGGDPVMK.

Many counts were recorded for this clonotype. The chain is built from TRBV12-3 or TRBV12-4 and TRBJ2-2, with TRBD2 as a possible D gene (5 bases). The CDR3 loop spans 15 amino acids. Between the trimmed V and J ends, which lost 6 bases and 5 bases, there was a span of 16 bases. The CDR3 bases are TGTGCCAGCAGATCCCCGGGGTCGGTAACCGGGGAGCTGTTTTTT. This gives the protein CASRSPGSVTGELFF.